Listed below are T cell receptor beta chains from one sample, sequenced in a study of Graves' ophthalmopathy and Graves' hyperthyroidism. One entry per CDR3 protein results from TCRdb running MiXCR on the multiplex PCR reads. Of 1 million to 1.3 million distinct CDR3 sequences detected, less than 45% appear once; the ten largest clones hold around 10%. Sequencing was performed on peripheral blood or thyroid tissue (not recorded which). The receptor source for this set is an adult man with Graves' hyperthyroidism. CDR3s include the opening cysteine and the closing phenylalanine or tryptophan. Clone sizes are given selectively: once, few, many, or a class where the clone is expanded.

size	J	V	CDR3
.	TRBJ1-6	TRBV2	CASNYGNSPLHF
.	TRBJ2-7	TRBV29-1	CSVPGQGSYEQYF
.	TRBJ1-5	TRBV5-6	CASSFRGGDQLQHF
many	TRBJ1-5	TRBV7-9	CASSMSPGQTHGGNQPQHF
few	TRBJ2-7	TRBV4-3	CASSQAGGAAYEQYF
many	TRBJ1-6	TRBV6-5	CASSPYGKVLHF
many	TRBJ2-5	TRBV29-1	CSVVPRGTLETQYF
.	TRBJ2-7	TRBV11-2	CASSLSGVIYYEQYF
few	TRBJ2-2	TRBV25-1	CASSQARATGELFF
.	TRBJ1-4	TRBV6-5	CASSYGGRGDEKLFF
.	TRBJ1-3	TRBV15	CATSREGRENTTYF
few	TRBJ2-5	TRBV12-3/TRBV12-4	CASSHRGGGQETQYF
many	TRBJ2-2	TRBV7-2	CASGRTSGLAGVGELFF
many	TRBJ1-1	TRBV7-9	CASSLEARGRGMNTEAFF
.	TRBJ2-7	TRBV6-2/TRBV6-3	CASSPRLAGKPSYEQYF
many	TRBJ1-2	TRBV29-1	CSAEGPTGGYTF
.	TRBJ1-1	TRBV20-1	CSAMTGYGTEAFF
.	TRBJ2-7	TRBV29-1	CSSWTSHYEQYF
few	TRBJ1-1	TRBV29-1	CSVAGDRGHATNEAFF
.	TRBJ1-1	TRBV7-2	CVSSSPTGMNTEAFF
many	TRBJ1-5	TRBV2	CASSARSGNQPQHF
few	TRBJ1-5	TRBV12-3/TRBV12-4	CASSAAGVGQPQHF
.	TRBJ1-2	TRBV24-1	CATSVSTGGSSNYGYTF
.	TRBJ2-7	TRBV20-1	CSAGRIAGGDYEQYF
few	TRBJ2-2	TRBV6-5	CASNRDRLSGELFF
.	TRBJ1-2	TRBV24-1	CATSAVTGGKNYGYTF
many	TRBJ2-7	TRBV19	CASSHGLSSGGEQYF
many	TRBJ2-5	TRBV12-3/TRBV12-4	CASSLEKGVQETQYF
many	TRBJ2-5	TRBV9	CASSQHSTRQETQYF
many	TRBJ2-7	TRBV7-2	CASSLHYEQYF
many	TRBJ1-5	TRBV10-2	CASSEFGAGLDQPQHF
many	TRBJ1-1	TRBV2	CASRPGTAMNTEAFF
many	TRBJ1-2	TRBV20-1	CSALEGAWDYGYTF
many	TRBJ1-1	TRBV7-8	CASSLDSFEAFF
many	TRBJ1-6	TRBV15	CATSREAGGRPLHF
.	TRBJ2-3	TRBV5-1	CASRGRDTDTQYF
many	TRBJ1-3	TRBV12-3/TRBV12-4	CASSTGQGISGNTIYF
.	TRBJ2-7	TRBV29-1	CSAWGLAGYEQYF
.	TRBJ2-7	TRBV30	CAWEESNRVEQYF
.	TRBJ2-7	TRBV12-3/TRBV12-4	CASSSRGSYEQHF
.	TRBJ2-7	TRBV6-1	CASSPSSGRIYEQYF
many	TRBJ2-7	TRBV2	CASSDLDEQYF
.	TRBJ2-7	TRBV10-2	CASSARPPESYYEQYF
many	TRBJ1-1	TRBV7-9	CASSLVGQGDPEAFF
.	TRBJ2-7	TRBV20-1	CSARPGGRQPYEQYF
many	TRBJ1-5	TRBV15	CATSRDSGGEHF
many	TRBJ1-5	TRBV10-3	CAISESVQLYSNQPQHF
.	TRBJ1-3	TRBV7-9	CASSLVGHSGNTIYF
.	TRBJ2-6	TRBV10-3	CAISEGGEANVLTF
many	TRBJ1-2	TRBV5-1	CASSFGGGYGYTF
many	TRBJ2-7	TRBV7-8	CASSLGSAAYEQYF
.	TRBJ2-1	TRBV7-6	CASSLDGGSSYNEQFF
few	TRBJ2-7	TRBV11-2	CASSPVGHSYEQYF
few	TRBJ1-3	TRBV6-5	CASSQTGTGNTIYF
few	TRBJ1-5	TRBV6-6	CASSFDREGIYSNQPQHF